One sample yielded the 12 T cell receptor beta chains listed below, sequenced in a study of T cell responses to AZD1222 COVID-19 vaccine. Assay used: immunoSEQ multiplex PCR; TCRdb lists only in-frame clones, some missing. The sample yields about 150,000 clones, 91% seen once. This specimen was peripheral blood, taken 28 days after the second AZD1222 dose. These receptors were obtained from an adult who received the AZD1222 COVID-19 vaccine.

The chain combines TRBV5-4 with TRBJ2-1; 8 bases fit TRBD2. V shed 4 bases and J 8 bases; nucleotides not matched to a gene: 17. Germline CDR1 and CDR2: SGHNT and YYREEE (reference sequence). The CDR3 is made up of 17 amino acids. This chain's CDR3 is CASSRGQGSLAVHEQFF. In DNA form, the CDR3 reads TGTGCCAGCAGCCGGGGGCAGGGTTCACTAGCGGTCCATGAGCAGTTCTTC.

V is TRBV5-1 and J is TRBJ2-5; 9 nucleotides line up with TRBD2. The length of the CDR3 is 16 residues. The V and J ends lost 0 bases and 2 bases, in that order; junction bases with no gene match: 5. Germline V CDR1 and CDR2: SGHRS, YFSETQ. As DNA, the CDR3 is TGCGCCAGCAGCTTGGGGGCGGGAGGGATACAAGAGACCCAGTACTTC. This codes for CASSLGAGGIQETQYF.

This clone was found many times. The chain joins TRBV11-2 to TRBJ1-2; D remains unclear. Germline CDR1 and CDR2: SGHAT and FQNNGV. Trimming pared 1 base from V and 0 bases from J, leaving 3 bases between. The CDR3 loop spans 13 amino acids. The chain's CDR3 is CASSLAPNYGYTF. For the CDR3, the DNA is TGTGCCAGCAGCTTAGCCCCTAACTATGGCTACACCTTC.

The chain combines TRBV12-5 with TRBJ2-1; 7 bases map to TRBD2. CDR1 and CDR2 (germline): LGHNT, FRNRAP. There are 15 residues in the CDR3. Losses at the gene ends were 0 bases for V and 8 bases for J; bases not matched to a gene: 7. This CDR3 is CASGLVQGTNDEQFF. The CDR3 bases are TGTGCTAGTGGTTTGGTACAAGGGACTAATGATGAGCAGTTCTTC.

The chain links TRBV7-2 to TRBJ1-2; D perhaps matches TRBD1 (6 bases). Trimming stripped 1 base from V and 4 bases from J, with 16 bases between. CDR3 size: 16 residues. Germline loops: CDR1 SGHTA, CDR2 FQGNSA. The CDR3 nucleotides are TGTGCCAGCAGCTTAGATGGGGGCTTGATTCTCTATGGCTACACCTTC. It yields the protein CASSLDGGLILYGYTF.

This clone was observed a handful of times. The chain couples TRBV7-9 to TRBJ1-2; TRBD1 is a possible D gene (5 bases). V was cut by 9 bases and J by 4 bases, with 9 bases left in between. The CDR3 has 11 amino acids. Germline V lookup: CDR1 SEHNR, CDR2 FQNEAQ (reference sequence). Here the CDR3 DNA reads TGTGCCAGTCCTGGGGCCTATGGCTACACCTTC. Its protein is CASPGAYGYTF.

The chain joins TRBV5-6 to TRBJ1-3, with D perhaps TRBD1 (5 bases). The CDR3 spans 15 residues. CDR1 and CDR2 (germline): SGHDT, YYEEEE. The V and J ends lost 1 base and 4 bases respectively, with 12 bases between them. The CDR3 sequence: CASSLMAGLGNTIYF. In DNA, the CDR3 is TGTGCCAGCAGCTTGATGGCAGGGTTAGGAAACACCATATATTTT.

The chain employs TRBV27 and TRBJ1-1; 9 bases align to TRBD1. Looked up from germline, CDR1 is MNHEY and CDR2 is SMNVEV (reference sequence). CDR3 length equals 17 residues. Germline trimming cut 5 bases from V and 4 bases from J; bases unmatched to any gene: 14. The CDR3 here is CASSRGPGQGVFTEAFF. CDR3 bases: TGTGCCAGCAGTCGGGGGCCGGGACAGGGAGTGTTCACTGAAGCTTTCTTT.

V usage is TRBV7-9 and J usage is TRBJ1-2; D is unresolved. V lost 1 base, J lost 11 bases, and 11 bases lay in between. Germline V CDR1 and CDR2: SEHNR, FQNEAQ (reference sequence). This CDR3 comprises 12 residues. CDR3 in DNA: TGTGCCAGCAGCTTAGAACGGAGTCTGTACACCTTC. Protein sequence: CASSLERSLYTF.

The rearrangement joins TRBV30 to TRBJ1-5; tentatively, D is TRBD1 (6 bases). Per the germline V gene, CDR1 is GTSNPN and CDR2 is SVGIG (reference sequence). This CDR3 has 14 residues. V lost 5 bases to trimming and J lost 6 bases, with 17 bases between them. The CDR3 here is CAWGEGGTGQPQHF. The CDR3 coding sequence is TGTGCCTGGGGGGAGGGGGGAACGGGTCAGCCCCAGCATTTT.

The chain is built from TRBV18 and TRBJ1-1; the D is unclear. This CDR3 contains 15 residues. V dropped 0 bases and J dropped 4 bases, with 12 bases sitting between them. Germline V gene lookup returns CDR1 KGHSH and CDR2 LQKENI. CDR3 nucleotide sequence: TGTGCCAGCTCACCACCCGAGTTTTGGGGCACTGAAGCTTTCTTT. Translated, it gives CASSPPEFWGTEAFF. The whole variable domain, remainder taken from reference TRBV18 and TRBJ1-1, is NAGVMQNPRHLVRRRGQEARLRCSPMKGHSHVYWYRQLPEEGLKFMVYLQKENIIDESGMPKERFSAEFPKEGPSILRIQQVVRGDSAAYFCASSPPEFWGTEAFFGQGTRLTVV.

This clone showed up just a few times. The J gene is TRBJ1-1, the V gene TRBV30; 7 bases align to TRBD1. Per germline, CDR1 GTSNPN and CDR2 SVGIG (reference sequence). The CDR3 runs 14 residues. Trimming at V came to 3 bases and at J to 2 bases, leaving 6 bases not matched to a gene. CDR3 nucleotide sequence: TGTGCCTGGAGCGTCGACAGGGTTAACACTGAAGCTTTCTTT. It is translated as CAWSVDRVNTEAFF.